This T cell receptor beta chain originates from a study of T cell repertoires in cytomegalovirus infection. Turning to the study itself: Alongside well-studied HLA-B-restricted CMV epitopes, recently identified HLA-C-restricted CMV epitopes were also used. Study conclusions and caveats: Ex vivo, HLA-C-restricted CMV-specific TCR beta clonotypes prevailed over the rest of the response.

Via MiXCR, TCRdb re-called the reads, giving one row per CDR3 protein. The sample carries about 570,000 distinct CDR3 sequences, just under 40% recorded once. Of note for this clonotype: Its target is not known.

This TCR came from a human donor in good health (CMV status not recorded). Some clones in this sample may be carry-over from other donors' samples. Sample: cultured PBMCs, taken from culture after CMV antigen stimulation.

CDR3 coding DNA: TGTGCCAGTAGTGGTCACAGGGGGGCTTCTTACGAGCAGTACTTC. As protein: CASSGHRGASYEQYF. This chain connects TRBV19 to TRBJ2-7, with 8 bases matching TRBD1. CDR1 LNHDA and CDR2 SQIVND come from the germline V gene (reference sequence). The length of the CDR3 is 15 residues. V shed 5 bases, J shed 4 bases, and the junction held 10 bases outside the gene matches.